The clone carrying this T cell receptor beta chain was seen at least ten times. CDR3 regions were amplified by Arm-PCR using iRepertoire HTBI primers to build TCR beta libraries. A single record per CDR3 protein comes from TCRdb applying MiXCR to the multiplex PCR reads. The repertoire holds approximately 480,000 distinct CDR3 sequences, roughly 17% seen once, with approximately 12% in the top ten. This entry is derived from a study of regulatory T cells in long-lasting Graves disease. Time point: newly diagnosed GD, antithyroid drugs for less than 3 months. The TCR library was made from RNA that had been extracted from PBMCs in TRIzol. This sample also appeared in a second study, on T cells in Graves' hyperthyroidism and ophthalmopathy. That report notes: The authors deemed Graves' hyperthyroidism stable absent ophthalmopathy progression within 18 months. First-round RT-PCR targeting the TCR CDR3 was performed with the HTBI primer set.

This TCR derives from a man aged 35 to 55 with Graves disease. Sequenced material: peripheral blood mononuclear cells (PBMCs), taken at new diagnosis, from a patient treated with antithyroid drugs.

The CDR3 DNA reads TGTGCCAGCACTCGGCTCAATAGCAATCAGCCCCAGCATTTT. Its translation is CASTRLNSNQPQHF. The chain uses TRBV28 and TRBJ1-5; D not certain. The CDR3 runs 14 residues. Trimming left V 7 bases short and J 0 bases short, with 10 bases between. Germline V gives CDR1 MDHEN, CDR2 SYDVKM.